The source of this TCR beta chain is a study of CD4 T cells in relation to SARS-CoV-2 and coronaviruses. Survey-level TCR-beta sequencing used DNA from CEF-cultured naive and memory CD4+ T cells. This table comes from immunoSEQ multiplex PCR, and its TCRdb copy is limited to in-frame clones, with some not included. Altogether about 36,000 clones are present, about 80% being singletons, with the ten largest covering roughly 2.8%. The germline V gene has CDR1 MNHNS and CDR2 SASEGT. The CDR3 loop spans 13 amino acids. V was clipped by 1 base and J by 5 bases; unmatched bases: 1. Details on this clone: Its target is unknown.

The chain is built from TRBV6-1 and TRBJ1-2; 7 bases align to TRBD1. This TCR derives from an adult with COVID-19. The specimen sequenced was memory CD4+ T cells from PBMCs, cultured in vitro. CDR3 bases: TGTGCCAGCAGTGAAGGACAGGGATATGGCTACACCTTC. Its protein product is CASSEGQGYGYTF.